The source of this T cell receptor (beta chain) is a study of CD8 T cells in Susac syndrome. The study's findings and limits: Susac CD8+ cells expanded clonally the most in TEMRA cells and in active patients.

TEMRA cells were FACS-enriched and CD8+ and CD4+ T cells negatively isolated. About this clonotype itself: The antigen remains undetermined.

Random-hexamer reverse transcription was applied to about 0.45 to 1 ug RNA. TCRdb ran MiXCR on the immunoSEQ multiplex PCR reads and lists one entry per CDR3 protein. The data show approximately 190,000 distinct CDR3 sequences, approximately 95% seen once. The TCR originated in a human donor with Susac syndrome. Sequencing input: CD8+ T cells from PBMCs.

CDR3 protein: CASSSGQYATNEKLFF. The CDR3 nucleotides read TGTGCCAGCAGTTCGGGACAGTATGCAACTAATGAAAAACTGTTTTTT. V is TRBV27 and J is TRBJ1-4; 7 positions match TRBD1. This CDR3 comprises 16 residues. Trimming removed 4 bases from V and 0 bases from J; junction bases left unmatched: 5. Germline V gives CDR1 MNHEY, CDR2 SMNVEV (reference sequence). The whole variable domain, remainder taken from reference TRBV27 and TRBJ1-4, is EAQVTQNPRYLITVTGKKLTVTCSQNMNHEYMSWYRQDPGLGLRQIYYSMNVEVTDKGDVPEGYKVSRKEKRNFPLILESPSPNQTSLYFCASSSGQYATNEKLFFGSGTQLSVL.